The 21 T cell receptor beta chains presented below share a single source sample, sequenced in a study of cytomegalovirus exposure and HLA in healthy donors (dated by TCRdb to the late 2010s). The library was produced with the immunoSEQ multiplex PCR assay. A mixture of 60 forward primers for TCR Vbeta segments and 13 reverse primers for TCR Jbeta segments was used in the multiplex PCR. As stored in TCRdb, this immuneACCESS dataset retains in-frame rearrangements with V and J assigned. A fraction of the clones does not appear; measured against another copy, unresolved V genes explain less than half of the discrepancy, and the remainder lacks a known reason. The sample records more than 65,000 clones, 76% of which are singletons. The ten largest clonotypes hold 2.5% to 3.5% of the sample. The sequenced sample consisted of PBMCs. The receptors were gathered from a man aged 35 to 55 in good health and CMV-seronegative.

The chain uses TRBV4-1 and TRBJ2-4, with 10 nucleotides matching TRBD2. The CDR3 is 20 residues long. V lost 0 bases and J lost 1; bases outside the gene matches: 12. Germline V CDR1 and CDR2: MGHRA, YSYEKL. This chain's CDR3 is CASSQDLLAGEPLAKNIQYF. The DNA of the CDR3 is TGCGCCAGCAGCCAAGATCTTCTAGCGGGGGAACCACTCGCCAAAAACATTCAGTACTTC.

The chain carries TRBV20-1 and TRBJ2-1; TRBD2 is a possible D gene (6 bases). This CDR3 has 11 residues. Germline assignment: CDR1 DFQATT and CDR2 SNEGSKA (reference sequence). Trimming took off 6 bases at V and 9 bases at J, with 12 bases between the two ends. CDR3 nucleotides: TGCAGTGCCCCAGGCGGGGCTGAGCAGTTCTTC. Its protein product is CSAPGGAEQFF.

V and J are TRBV6-1 and TRBJ1-1; D is perhaps TRBD1 (6 bases). The CDR3 has 13 amino acids. V lost 2 bases and J lost 5, with 9 bases in between. Germline values: CDR1 MNHNS, CDR2 SASEGT. In DNA form, the CDR3 reads TGTGCCAGCAGTGAATTACAGGGAACTGAAGCTTTCTTT. Protein: CASSELQGTEAFF.

The CDR3 nucleotides read TGTGCCAGCAGCTTAACCGGGGTAAACACCGGGGAGCTGTTTTTT. Translated, it gives CASSLTGVNTGELFF. V and J are TRBV7-3 and TRBJ2-2; D possibly corresponds to TRBD2 (5 bases). Germline lookup yields CDR1 SGHTA and CDR2 FQGTGA. V lost 0 bases to trimming and J lost 2 bases, with 7 bases between them. The CDR3 has 15 amino acids.

The V gene is TRBV9, the J gene TRBJ2-5, with 8 bases identical to TRBD2. The V gene's germline CDR1 is SGDLS and CDR2 YYNGEE. The CDR3 has 17 amino acids. V shed 4 bases, J shed 5 bases, and the junction held 16 bases outside the gene matches. CDR3 amino acids: CASSLGAGGTSTETQYF. CDR3 DNA: TGTGCCAGCAGCTTGGGGGCGGGGGGAACCTCGACGGAGACCCAGTACTTC.

Only a few counts were recorded for this clone. The rearrangement joins TRBV5-6 to TRBJ2-7, with 8 nucleotides matching TRBD1. Germline CDR1 is SGHDT and CDR2 is YYEEEE. The CDR3 is 13 residues long. V lost 1 base to trimming and J lost 12 bases; unmatched junction nucleotides: 9. In DNA form, the CDR3 reads TGTGCCAGCAGCTTGACCGGACAGGGCTATCGGTACTTC. Amino acids: CASSLTGQGYRYF. Full variable domain (remainder filled in from reference TRBV5-6 and TRBJ2-7): DAGVTQSPTHLIKTRGQQVTLRCSPKSGHDTVSWYQQALGQGPQFIFQYYEEEERQRGNFPDRFSGHQFPNYSSELNVNALLLGDSALYLCASSLTGQGYRYFGPGTRLTVT.

The V call is TRBV7-2, the J call TRBJ2-1; D may be TRBD2 (6 bases). Germline V CDR1 and CDR2: SGHTA, FQGNSA. This CDR3 is built from 16 residues. V was trimmed by 1 base and J by 9 bases, leaving 19 bases between them. CDR3 loop: CASSLEVAVNYLEQFF. The CDR3 DNA reads as TGTGCCAGCAGCTTAGAAGTAGCGGTAAACTACCTTGAGCAGTTCTTC.

This clone has only a few counts. The chain couples TRBV6-4 to TRBJ2-1, with D possibly being TRBD2 (6 bases). The CDR3 has 15 amino acids. The germline gives CDR1 MRHNA, CDR2 SNTAGT. V was shortened by 3 bases and J by 6 bases, with 15 bases between the two germline ends. The CDR3 protein is CASSERAGSSNEQFF. In nucleotides, the CDR3 is TGTGCCAGCAGTGAAAGGGCGGGGTCGTCCAATGAGCAGTTCTTC.

The rearrangement uses TRBV5-1 and TRBJ1-1; D is unclear. Germline V CDR1 and CDR2: SGHRS, YFSETQ. The V gene lost 10 bases and the J gene lost 3 bases, with 19 bases spanning the gap. The CDR3 contains 14 residues. The DNA for the CDR3 is TGCGCCGCCAAACTGGGTGCGGGTGACACTGAAGCTTTCTTT. Its translation: CAAKLGAGDTEAFF.

The genes are TRBV29-1 and TRBJ2-7, with TRBD1 identical over 9 bases. The CDR3 covers 14 residues. Germline CDR1 reads SQVTM; CDR2 reads ANQGSEA. V was clipped by 6 bases and J by 2 bases; unmatched bases: 8. The CDR3 spells CSVTGDRVTYEQYF. Here the CDR3 DNA reads TGCAGCGTGACTGGGGACAGGGTAACCTACGAGCAGTACTTC.

The genes are TRBV4-2 and TRBJ2-1; D call uncertain. The CDR3 contains 11 residues. V lost 1 base and J 9 bases, leaving 4 bases between the germline ends. The germline gives CDR1 LGHNA, CDR2 YNFKEQ. The CDR3 spells CASSQAGEQFF. As DNA, the CDR3 is TGTGCCAGCAGCCAAGCGGGTGAGCAGTTCTTC.

The J gene is TRBJ1-2, the V gene TRBV6-1; 9 bases fit TRBD1. Germline V CDR1 and CDR2: MNHNS, SASEGT. Trimming took 4 bases from V and 4 from J; bases not matched to a gene: 7. The CDR3 is 15 residues long. The CDR3 here is CASSGGQGQIYGYTF. The DNA for the CDR3 is TGTGCCAGCAGTGGAGGACAGGGGCAGATCTATGGCTACACCTTC.

The chain has TRBV2 and TRBJ2-7; 7 bases are shared with TRBD1. Germline CDR1 is SNHLY and CDR2 is FYNNEI. J gave up 3 bases and V 8 bases, and 4 bases lay outside the gene matches. The CDR3 is 12 residues long. Here the CDR3 reads CASLGQFYEQYF. Here the CDR3 DNA reads TGTGCCAGCTTGGGACAGTTCTACGAGCAGTACTTC.

Written as DNA, the CDR3 is TGTGCCAGCAGCTTAGGGACAGCCTATGGCTACACCTTC. This translates into CASSLGTAYGYTF. The rearrangement uses TRBV7-3 and TRBJ1-2; TRBD1 aligns across 7 bases. Germline V gene data show CDR1 as SGHTA and CDR2 as FQGTGA. With V trimmed by 2 bases and J by 4 bases, 1 base remained unmatched. The CDR3 runs 13 residues.

A note on this clone: One end of the junction fails to match germline, which may point to a read error. The rearrangement links TRBV7-9 to TRBJ2-7, with D unresolved. The CDR3 runs 12 residues. CDR1 is SEHNR and CDR2 is FQNEAQ in the germline V gene (reference sequence). CDR3 bases: TGTTCCAGCAGCCGAACAACCTACGAGCAGTACTTC. Translation: CSSSRTTYEQYF.

This clone was recorded a few times. The J gene is TRBJ1-3, the V gene TRBV6-5; maybe TRBD1 (5 bases). Trimming cost V 6 bases and J 10 bases, with 13 bases left between them. The CDR3 spans 12 residues. Germline V gene lookup returns CDR1 MNHEY and CDR2 SVGAGI. The CDR3 sequence: CASSHRGGTIYF. In DNA form, the CDR3 reads TGTGCCAGCAGCCATCGGGGGGGTACCATATATTTT.

The table lists this clone with a count of one. This chain uses TRBV7-9 with TRBJ2-3, with TRBD1 identical over 10 bases. CDR1 SEHNR and CDR2 FQNEAQ come from the germline V gene (reference sequence). Unmatched junction bases numbered 8, after V lost 2 bases and J lost 9 bases. This CDR3 is built from 15 residues. The CDR3 nucleotides are TGTGCCAGCAGCTTACCGACAGGGGGCGCGAAGACGCAGTATTTT. This gives the protein CASSLPTGGAKTQYF.

V is TRBV28 and J is TRBJ1-4, with 8 bases identical to TRBD1. CDR1 MDHEN and CDR2 SYDVKM come from the germline V gene. This CDR3 has 16 amino acids. After removal of 5 bases from V and 7 bases from J, the junction contained 12 bases not matched to a gene. The CDR3 DNA is TGTGCCAGCAGTAATCGAGTGGGACAGGAGAGTGAAAAACTGTTTTTT. Amino acid sequence: CASSNRVGQESEKLFF.

As DNA, the CDR3 is TGTGCCAGCAGCCTCTCGCGGCTAGCGGGGACAGGAGAAGAGACCCAGTACTTC. Amino acid sequence: CASSLSRLAGTGEETQYF. The chain combines TRBV4-2 with TRBJ2-5, with D possibly matching TRBD2 (9 bases). The CDR3 totals 18 residues. V was cut by 4 bases and J by 3 bases, with 24 bases left in between. CDR1 and CDR2 (germline): LGHNA, YNFKEQ.

This clone was counted a single time. The chain couples TRBV18 to TRBJ2-1; 9 bases are a match to TRBD1. V shed 7 bases and J 8 bases; nucleotides not matched to a gene: 15. This CDR3 contains 16 residues. The germline CDR1 and CDR2 sequences are KGHSH and LQKENI. The CDR3: CASLQGAQTAVDEQFF. Here the CDR3 DNA reads TGTGCCAGCTTACAGGGGGCCCAGACAGCGGTGGATGAGCAGTTCTTC.

The CDR3 sequence: CASRAGGASRGYTF. In DNA form, the CDR3 reads TGTGCCAGTCGTGCGGGGGGGGCGTCGAGGGGCTACACCTTC. The V and J genes are TRBV19 and TRBJ1-2, with D perhaps TRBD1 (6 bases). The CDR3 length is 14 residues. V gave up 8 bases and J gave up 8 bases, with 21 bases separating them. Germline V gene sequence: CDR1 LNHDA, CDR2 SQIVND (reference sequence).